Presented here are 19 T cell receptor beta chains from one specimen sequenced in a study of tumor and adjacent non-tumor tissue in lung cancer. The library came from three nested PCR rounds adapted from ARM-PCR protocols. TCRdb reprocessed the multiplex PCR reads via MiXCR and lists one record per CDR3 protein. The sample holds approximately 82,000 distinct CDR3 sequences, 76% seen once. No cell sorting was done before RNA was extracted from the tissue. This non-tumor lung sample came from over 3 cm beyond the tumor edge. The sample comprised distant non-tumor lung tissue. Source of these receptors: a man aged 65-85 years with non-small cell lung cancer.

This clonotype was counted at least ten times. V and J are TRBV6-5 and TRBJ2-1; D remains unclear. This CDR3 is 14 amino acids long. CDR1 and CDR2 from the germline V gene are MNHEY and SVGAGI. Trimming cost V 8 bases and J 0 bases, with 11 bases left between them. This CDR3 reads CASGRPGSYNEQFF. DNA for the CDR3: TGTGCCAGCGGGCGGCCCGGCTCCTACAATGAGCAGTTCTTC.

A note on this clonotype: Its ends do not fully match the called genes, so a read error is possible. The CDR3 reads CVSSEFSSTQYF. CDR3 bases: TGTGTCAGCAGTGAATTCAGTTCTACGCAGTATTTT. This chain joins TRBV6-1 and TRBJ2-3; D uncertain. Germline V gene sequence: CDR1 MNHNS, CDR2 SASEGT. This CDR3 comprises 12 residues.

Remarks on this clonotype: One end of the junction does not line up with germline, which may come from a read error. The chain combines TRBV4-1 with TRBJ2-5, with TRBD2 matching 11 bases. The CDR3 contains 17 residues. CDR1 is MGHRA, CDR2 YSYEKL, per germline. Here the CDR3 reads CASSQEDSGGAWDTQYF. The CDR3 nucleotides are TGCGCCAGTAGCCAAGAGGATAGCGGGGGGGCCTGGGACACCCAGTACTTC.

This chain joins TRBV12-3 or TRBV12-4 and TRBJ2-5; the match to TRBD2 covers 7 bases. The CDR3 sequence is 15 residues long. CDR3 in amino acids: CVSSWLAGVVETQYF. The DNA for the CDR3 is TGTGTCAGTAGCTGGCTTGCGGGAGTGGTGGAGACCCAGTACTTC.

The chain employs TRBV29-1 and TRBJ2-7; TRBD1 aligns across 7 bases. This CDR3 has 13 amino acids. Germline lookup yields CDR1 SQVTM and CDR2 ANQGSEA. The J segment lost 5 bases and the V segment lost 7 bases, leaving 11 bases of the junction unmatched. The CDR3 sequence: CSATKQQGNEQYF. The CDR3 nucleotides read TGCAGCGCTACGAAACAACAGGGGAACGAGCAGTACTTC.

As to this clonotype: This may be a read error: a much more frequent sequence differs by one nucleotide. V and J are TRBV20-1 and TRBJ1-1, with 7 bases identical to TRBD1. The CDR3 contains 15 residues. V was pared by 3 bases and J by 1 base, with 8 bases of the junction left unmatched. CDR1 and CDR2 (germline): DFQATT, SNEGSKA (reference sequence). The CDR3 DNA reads TGCAGTGCTAGTTACGACAGGGAGGAGAACACTGAAGCTTTCTTT. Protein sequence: CSASYDREENTEAFF.

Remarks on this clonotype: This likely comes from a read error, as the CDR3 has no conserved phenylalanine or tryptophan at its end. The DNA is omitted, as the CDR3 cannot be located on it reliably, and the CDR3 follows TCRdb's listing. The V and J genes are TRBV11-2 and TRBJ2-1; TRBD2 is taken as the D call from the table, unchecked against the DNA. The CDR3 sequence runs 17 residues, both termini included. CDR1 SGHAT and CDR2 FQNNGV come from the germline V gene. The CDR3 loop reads CASSTLLAGTFVNERLI.

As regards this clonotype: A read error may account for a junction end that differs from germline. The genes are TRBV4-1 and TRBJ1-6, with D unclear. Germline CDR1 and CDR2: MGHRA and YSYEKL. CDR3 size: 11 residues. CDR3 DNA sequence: TGCGCCAGCAGCCAACGAGGTCCCCTTCACTTT. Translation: CASSQRGPLHF.

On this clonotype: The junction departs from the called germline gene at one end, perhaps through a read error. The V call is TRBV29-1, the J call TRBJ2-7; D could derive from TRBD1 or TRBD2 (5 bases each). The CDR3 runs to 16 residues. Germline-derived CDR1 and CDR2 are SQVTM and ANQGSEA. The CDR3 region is CSVDRTGTGNSDEQYF. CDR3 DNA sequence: TGCAGCGTTGATAGAACCGGGACGGGGAACTCCGACGAGCAGTACTTC.

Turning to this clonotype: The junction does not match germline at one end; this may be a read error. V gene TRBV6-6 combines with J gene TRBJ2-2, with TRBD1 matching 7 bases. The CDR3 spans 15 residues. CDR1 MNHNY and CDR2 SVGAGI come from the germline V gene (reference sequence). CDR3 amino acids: CANRQGIGNIGELFF. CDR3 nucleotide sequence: TGTGCCAACAGACAGGGTATTGGGAACATCGGGGAGCTGTTTTTT.

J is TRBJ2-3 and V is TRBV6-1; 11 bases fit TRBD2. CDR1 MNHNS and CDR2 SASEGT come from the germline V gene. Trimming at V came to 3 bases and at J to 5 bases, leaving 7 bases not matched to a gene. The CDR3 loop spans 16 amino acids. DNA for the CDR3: TGTGCCAGCAGTGATGGACTAGCGGGTGCCATAGATACGCAGTATTTT. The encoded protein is CASSDGLAGAIDTQYF.

CDR3 sequence reads: CASNQTENQPQHF. CDR3 nucleotide sequence: TGTGCCAGCAATCAGACAGAAAACCAGCCCCAGCATTTT. This chain joins TRBV6-6 and TRBJ1-5, with D possibly TRBD1 on 5 matching bases. This CDR3 contains 13 residues. The germline V and J ends were trimmed by 7 bases and 7 bases, with 14 bases remaining between them. CDR1 is MNHNY and CDR2 is SVGAGI in the germline V gene (reference sequence).

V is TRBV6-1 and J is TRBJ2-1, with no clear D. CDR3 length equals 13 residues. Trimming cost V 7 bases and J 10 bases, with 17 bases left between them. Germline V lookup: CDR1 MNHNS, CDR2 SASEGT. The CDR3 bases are TGTGCCAGCATCGGTAACGCCCTGCGGGAGCAGTTCTTC. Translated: CASIGNALREQFF.

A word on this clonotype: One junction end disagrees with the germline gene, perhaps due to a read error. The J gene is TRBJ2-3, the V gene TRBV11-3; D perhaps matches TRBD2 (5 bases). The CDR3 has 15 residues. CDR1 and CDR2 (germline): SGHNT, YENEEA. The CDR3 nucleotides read TGTGCCAGCAGCCCAAGACGGGAAGCCACAAATACGCGGTATTTT. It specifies CASSPRREATNTRYF.

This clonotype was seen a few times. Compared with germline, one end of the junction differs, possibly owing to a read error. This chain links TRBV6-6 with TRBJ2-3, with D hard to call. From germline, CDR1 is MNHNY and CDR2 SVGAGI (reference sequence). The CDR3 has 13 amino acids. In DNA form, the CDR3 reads TGTGCAAGCAGTTACTCGCTTGCAGATAAGCAGTATTTT. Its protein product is CASSYSLADKQYF.

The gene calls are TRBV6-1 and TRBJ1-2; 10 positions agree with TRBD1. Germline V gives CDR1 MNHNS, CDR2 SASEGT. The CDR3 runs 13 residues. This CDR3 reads CATSSGTGDGYTF. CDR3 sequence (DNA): TGTGCAACCAGTTCCGGGACAGGGGATGGCTACACCTTC.

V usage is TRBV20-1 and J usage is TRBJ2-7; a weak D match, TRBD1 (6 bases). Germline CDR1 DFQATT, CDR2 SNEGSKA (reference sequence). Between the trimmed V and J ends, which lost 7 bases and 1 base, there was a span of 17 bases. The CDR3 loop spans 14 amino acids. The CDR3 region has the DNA TGCAGTGTAGACACCCCAACAGGGTCCTACGAGCAGTACTTC. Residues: CSVDTPTGSYEQYF.

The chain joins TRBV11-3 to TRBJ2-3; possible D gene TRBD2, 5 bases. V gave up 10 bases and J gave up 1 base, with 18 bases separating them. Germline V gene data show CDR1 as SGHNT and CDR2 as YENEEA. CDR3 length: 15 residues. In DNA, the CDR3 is TGTGCCAACACTCGTCGGGAAGTATGCACAGATACGCAGTATTTT. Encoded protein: CANTRREVCTDTQYF. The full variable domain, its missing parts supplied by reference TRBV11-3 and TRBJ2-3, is EAGVVQSPRYKIIEKKQPVAFWCNPISGHNTLYWYLQNLGQGPELLIRYENEEAVDDSQLPKDRFSAERLKGVDSTLKIQPAELGDSAVYLCANTRREVCTDTQYFGPGTRLTVL.

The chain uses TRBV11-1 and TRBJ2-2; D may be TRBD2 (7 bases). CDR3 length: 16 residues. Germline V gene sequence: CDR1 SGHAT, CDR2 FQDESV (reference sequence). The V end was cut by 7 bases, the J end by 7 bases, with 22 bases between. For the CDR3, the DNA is TGTGCCAGCACCGATAGGGGGAGGGATCGTTGCGGGGAGCTGTTTTTT. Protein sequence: CASTDRGRDRCGELFF.